This T cell receptor beta chain was sequenced during a study of blood T cell repertoires in COVID-19. Profiled with immunoSEQ multiplex PCR; TCRdb holds only in-frame clones, not every one. The profile covers some 110,000 clones, with more than 75% appearing a single time and roughly 7.7% taken by the ten largest. V lost 1 base and J lost 0, with 12 bases in between. CDR1 and CDR2 (germline): SGHDT, YYEEEE. The CDR3 covers 16 residues. What was sequenced was peripheral blood. The TCR was taken from a man aged 70 or older with acute or convalescent COVID-19. The chain links TRBV5-6 to TRBJ2-3, with a tentative D call TRBD1 (6 bases). The CDR3, as DNA: TGTGCCAGCAGCTTGAGAGGGGGTCAAAGCACAGATACGCAGTATTTT. This encodes CASSLRGGQSTDTQYF.